This entry lists 10 T cell receptor beta chains sequenced from one sample in a study of CD8+ T cells in alopecia areata. As the sequencing template, cDNA was produced by extracting RNA and reverse transcribing it. Assay used: immunoSEQ multiplex PCR; TCRdb lists only in-frame clones, some missing. The table includes roughly 7,500 clones, roughly two thirds detected once. Lesional scalp punch biopsies and peripheral blood were collected from alopecia areata patients. The input for sequencing was skin, taken at week 0. Receptor source: a human donor with alopecia areata.

CDR3 sequence: CASSSQTADNQPQHF. CDR3 nucleotides: TGTGCCAGCAGCTCGCAGACAGCGGACAATCAGCCCCAGCATTTT. V and J are TRBV7-2 and TRBJ1-5, with D possibly matching TRBD1 (5 bases). Per germline, CDR1 SGHTA and CDR2 FQGNSA. The CDR3 extends over 15 amino acids. The V and J ends lost 4 bases and 3 bases respectively, with 13 bases between them.

This clone appeared a single time. The genes are TRBV9 and TRBJ2-7; 7 bases are a match to TRBD1. The CDR3 length is 16 residues. Trimming took 4 bases from V and 1 from J; bases not matched to a gene: 11. CDR1 is SGDLS, CDR2 YYNGEE, per germline. For the CDR3, the DNA is TGTGCCAGCAGCAAAGGGGTTGCAGGGGGTTCCTACGAGCAGTACTTC. It yields the protein CASSKGVAGGSYEQYF.

The chain is built from TRBV5-6 and TRBJ2-3; 7 nucleotides match TRBD2. Per the germline V gene, CDR1 is SGHDT and CDR2 is YYEEEE. The J segment lost 1 base and the V segment lost 5 bases, leaving 10 bases of the junction unmatched. CDR3 length: 16 residues. The CDR3 here is CASSSTGTTRTDTQYF. CDR3 DNA: TGTGCCAGCAGTTCGACCGGGACTACCCGCACAGATACGCAGTATTTT.

Relative to its sample, this clone is large. The chain recombines TRBV6-6 with TRBJ1-3; 9 positions match TRBD1. V lost 6 bases, J lost 1 base, and 1 base stayed unmatched. From germline, CDR1 is MNHNY and CDR2 SVGAGI (reference sequence). This CDR3 is 14 amino acids long. The CDR3 protein is CASRDRGSGNTIYF. DNA for the CDR3: TGTGCCAGCAGAGACAGGGGGTCTGGAAACACCATATATTTT.

This chain joins TRBV4-3 and TRBJ1-2; D perhaps matches TRBD1 (5 bases). This CDR3 region has 14 residues. The germline V gene encodes CDR1 LGHNA and CDR2 YSLEER. V was cut by 2 bases and J by 8 bases, with 15 bases left in between. The CDR3 DNA sequence: TGCGCCAGCAGCCAATGGGGCAATACGAGGGGCTACACCTTC. It codes for CASSQWGNTRGYTF.

The chain joins TRBV7-9 to TRBJ1-1; TRBD1 aligns across 8 bases. Germline V CDR1 and CDR2: SEHNR, FQNEAQ (reference sequence). CDR3 length: 19 residues. The V segment lost 7 bases and the J segment 4 bases; nucleotides outside the gene matches: 23. This chain's CDR3 is CASTPKQGASKVRSTEAFF. The CDR3 bases are TGTGCCAGCACCCCGAAGCAGGGGGCGAGTAAGGTCAGAAGCACTGAAGCTTTCTTT. Combining the CDR3 with reference TRBV7-9 and TRBJ1-1 gives the whole variable domain DTGVSQNPRHKITKRGQNVTFRCDPISEHNRLYWYRQTLGQGPEFLTYFQNEAQLEKSRLLSDRFSAERPKGSFSTLEIQRTEQGDSAMYLCASTPKQGASKVRSTEAFFGQGTRLTVV.

The chain couples TRBV19 to TRBJ2-3; D remains ambiguous. The CDR3 consists of 13 residues. Per the germline V gene, CDR1 is LNHDA and CDR2 is SQIVND (reference sequence). V shed 11 bases and J shed 0 bases, with 12 bases lying between them. The CDR3 is CAGAETSTDTQYF. The CDR3 DNA reads TGTGCCGGTGCGGAAACTAGCACAGATACGCAGTATTTT. Complete variable domain (other parts from reference TRBV19 and TRBJ2-3): DGGITQSPKYLFRKEGQNVTLSCEQNLNHDAMYWYRQDPGQGLRLIYYSQIVNDFQKGDIAEGYSVSREKKESFPLTVTSAQKNPTAFYLCAGAETSTDTQYFGPGTRLTVL.

V usage is TRBV30 and J usage is TRBJ1-6, with unresolved D. This CDR3 is 17 amino acids long. Germline V gives CDR1 GTSNPN, CDR2 SVGIG (reference sequence). Trimming pared 4 bases from V and 0 bases from J, leaving 16 bases between. CDR3 DNA: TGTGCCTGGAACCCCGAATCGGGGATCTCCTATAATTCACCCCTCCACTTT. It specifies CAWNPESGISYNSPLHF.

This clone appeared a few times. The rearrangement uses TRBV5-1 and TRBJ2-7, with 8 bases matching TRBD2. Trimming removed 0 bases from V and 6 bases from J; junction bases left unmatched: 5. CDR3 length equals 14 residues. The germline V gene encodes CDR1 SGHRS and CDR2 YFSETQ. CDR3 amino acids: CASSLDPGGAEQYF. DNA for the CDR3: TGCGCCAGCAGCTTGGACCCCGGGGGGGCCGAGCAGTACTTC.

This clone showed up just once. V usage is TRBV15 and J usage is TRBJ2-3, with 11 positions matching TRBD2. This CDR3 has 16 residues. Germline V gives CDR1 LNHNV, CDR2 YYDKDF (reference sequence). With 2 bases clipped from V and 4 bases from J, the junction kept 5 bases outside the gene matches. The CDR3 DNA sequence: TGTGCCACCAGCAGAAAAAATAGCGGGAGGGCAGATACGCAGTATTTT. Its protein is CATSRKNSGRADTQYF.